This paragraph reports one T cell receptor (beta chain). This CDR3 region has 14 residues. Germline loops: CDR1 SGHDT, CDR2 YYEEEE. Trimming took off 0 bases at V and 7 bases at J, with 13 bases between the two ends. TCRdb reprocessed the RT-PCR reads via MiXCR and lists one record per CDR3 protein. The sample lists about 540,000 distinct CDR3 sequences, roughly a quarter occurring once. The sample comes from a study of response to subunit inactivated influenza vaccine. This sample was also put to use in a study of T cells expressing NK-cell markers. That work contributes: Synthesis of TCR beta cDNA relied on 5'RACE template switching carrying UMIs. Roughly 6 donors showed dominant NKG2C+ clonotypes comprising about 1.0-7.0% of their CD8+ T cells.

This specimen consisted of CD4+ T cells sorted from PBMCs, obtained approximately 12 days after vaccination. The rearrangement links TRBV5-6 to TRBJ2-5, with D hard to call. The TCR comes from a man in his forties or fifties who received an inactivated influenza vaccine. This chain's CDR3 is CASSLDRFEVTQYF. The DNA of the CDR3 is TGTGCCAGCAGCTTGGATAGATTTGAAGTGACCCAGTACTTC.